A single sample is the source of the 29 T cell receptor beta chains below, sequenced in a study of blood T cells in healthy people across ages. Primers used in a second PCR of about 7 to 12 cycles were a sample-barcoded 5' primer and a J-beta primer mix. Each CDR3 protein is one row after TCRdb ran MiXCR on the 5' RACE reads. The profile covers 1.5 million to 2 million distinct CDR3 sequences, with 30% to 40% appearing a single time and 23% taken by the ten largest. Sequenced sample: blood. The receptor source for this set is a human donor in good health.

This clonotype was found a few times. This chain joins TRBV30 and TRBJ1-5; possible D gene TRBD1, 6 bases. The germline V gene encodes CDR1 GTSNPN and CDR2 SVGIG (reference sequence). CDR3 size: 13 residues. V lost 4 bases and J 6 bases, leaving 13 bases between the germline ends. In nucleotides, the CDR3 is TGTGCCTGGACAGGGGATCGGGGTCAGCCCCAGCATTTT. The encoded protein is CAWTGDRGQPQHF.

The chain employs TRBV7-2 and TRBJ1-2; tentative D call: TRBD1 (6 bases). V lost 1 base and J 3 bases, leaving 18 bases between the germline ends. There are 17 residues in the CDR3. The germline V gene has CDR1 SGHTA and CDR2 FQGNSA. The CDR3 nucleotides read TGTGCCAGCAGCTTAGGGTCGGGCAGGACAGCGGACTATGGCTACACCTTC. Its protein is CASSLGSGRTADYGYTF.

The chain joins TRBV3-1 to TRBJ2-5; D call uncertain. The CDR3 has 15 amino acids. Trimming took 1 base from V and 5 from J, leaving 14 bases between them. Looked up from germline, CDR1 is LGHDT and CDR2 is YNNKEL (reference sequence). CDR3 sequence (DNA): TGTGCCAGCAGCCAAGGTCCTCGGCGGATTGAGACCCAGTACTTC. This codes for CASSQGPRRIETQYF.

V and J are TRBV10-3 and TRBJ1-6; a weak D match, TRBD1 (5 bases). This CDR3 region has 13 residues. Germline V gene data show CDR1 as ENHRY and CDR2 as SYGVKD. Trimming removed 5 bases from V and 9 bases from J, with 11 bases in between. CDR3 sequence reads: CAISSGTISPLHF. The CDR3 coding sequence is TGTGCCATCAGTTCCGGGACGATTTCACCCCTCCACTTT.

This clonotype appeared a few times. For the CDR3, the DNA is TGCAGTGCTAGTCAGCGGAGGGGGTCCGGGGATGAGCAGTTCTTC. Its translation is CSASQRRGSGDEQFF. The rearrangement joins TRBV20-1 to TRBJ2-1; D tentatively fits TRBD1 or TRBD2 (6 bases each). The germline CDR1 and CDR2 sequences are DFQATT and SNEGSKA (reference sequence). V was shortened by 3 bases and J by 8 bases, with 20 bases between the two germline ends. The CDR3 sequence is 15 residues long.

The V and J genes are TRBV4-3 and TRBJ1-5; D is ambiguous. The CDR3 contains 14 residues. V was shortened by 1 base and J by 5 bases, with 9 bases between the two germline ends. From germline, CDR1 is LGHNA and CDR2 YSLEER. The CDR3 nucleotides read TGCGCCAGCAGCCAAGGTTCAGATTATCAGCCCCAGCATTTT. Translated: CASSQGSDYQPQHF.

This clonotype was picked up a small number of times. This chain joins TRBV10-3 and TRBJ2-3; D not resolved. Germline-derived CDR1 and CDR2 are ENHRY and SYGVKD. This CDR3 contains 16 residues. Trimming pared 4 bases from V and 2 bases from J, leaving 16 bases between. CDR3 region: CAISVADNTDTDTQYF. In DNA form, the CDR3 reads TGTGCCATCAGTGTGGCAGACAATACCGACACAGATACGCAGTATTTT.

This clonotype was seen a handful of times. The genes are TRBV5-1 and TRBJ2-3; 10 nucleotides agree with TRBD2. Germline CDR1 SGHRS, CDR2 YFSETQ. The V and J ends lost 1 base and 6 bases, in that order; junction bases with no gene match: 2. The CDR3 is 14 residues long. Written as DNA, the CDR3 is TGCGCCAGCAGCTTGACTAGCGGGGAGGATACGCAGTATTTT. Its protein product is CASSLTSGEDTQYF.

J is TRBJ2-7 and V is TRBV7-2; no firm D call. V was trimmed by 5 bases and J by 7 bases, leaving 21 bases between them. This CDR3 region has 15 residues. Germline loops: CDR1 SGHTA, CDR2 FQGNSA. The CDR3 loop is CASSGSNDGLWEQYF. In nucleotides, the CDR3 is TGTGCCAGCAGCGGATCGAACGACGGTTTATGGGAGCAGTACTTC.

This chain connects TRBV7-9 to TRBJ2-7; possible D gene TRBD2, 5 bases. The V and J ends lost 5 bases and 1 base respectively, with 18 bases between them. The germline CDR1 and CDR2 sequences are SEHNR and FQNEAQ (reference sequence). The CDR3 length is 16 residues. The CDR3 reads CASSPRVAGDSYEQYF. CDR3 DNA: TGTGCCAGCAGCCCGAGGGTGGCAGGCGATTCCTACGAGCAGTACTTC.

This chain connects TRBV3-1 to TRBJ2-1, with a tentative D call TRBD2 (6 bases). Looked up from germline, CDR1 is LGHDT and CDR2 is YNNKEL (reference sequence). This CDR3 contains 14 residues. Trimming left V 3 bases short and J 4 bases short, with 10 bases between. The CDR3: CASSQAGQYNEQFF. The CDR3 region has the DNA TGTGCCAGCAGCCAGGCGGGGCAGTACAATGAGCAGTTCTTC.

The chain employs TRBV30 and TRBJ1-1, with TRBD1 matching 7 bases. The germline V gene has CDR1 GTSNPN and CDR2 SVGIG (reference sequence). J gave up 5 bases and V 1 base, and 1 base lay outside the gene matches. There are 12 residues in the CDR3. The CDR3 sequence is CAWSAGGTEAFF. CDR3 nucleotide sequence: TGTGCCTGGAGTGCAGGGGGAACTGAAGCTTTCTTT. Full variable domain (rest looked up from reference TRBV30 and TRBJ1-1): SQTIHQWPATLVQPVGSPLSLECTVEGTSNPNLYWYRQAAGRGLQLLFYSVGIGQISSEVPQNLSASRPQDRQFILSSKKLLLSDSGFYLCAWSAGGTEAFFGQGTRLTVV.

This clonotype came up once. This chain connects TRBV6-5 to TRBJ1-1; 9 bases are a match to TRBD1. Germline V gene lookup returns CDR1 MNHEY and CDR2 SVGAGI. The CDR3 contains 16 residues. The V and J ends lost 0 bases and 3 bases, in that order; junction bases with no gene match: 5. The CDR3 DNA reads TGTGCCAGCAGTTACTCGATTACAGGGGGCCACACTGAAGCTTTCTTT. Amino acid sequence: CASSYSITGGHTEAFF.

V gene TRBV4-3 combines with J gene TRBJ2-3, with TRBD2 matching 7 bases. V was pared by 0 bases and J by 4 bases, with 7 bases of the junction left unmatched. CDR1 and CDR2 (germline): LGHNA, YSLEER. The CDR3 covers 16 residues. DNA of the CDR3: TGCGCCAGCAGCCAAGATGCGGGGGTGTCGGCAGATACGCAGTATTTT. Amino acids: CASSQDAGVSADTQYF.

The chain couples TRBV4-1 to TRBJ1-2, with D unresolved. The CDR3 is 12 amino acids. The germline V gene has CDR1 MGHRA and CDR2 YSYEKL. With 0 bases removed from V and 8 bases from J, the gap between germline ends came to 7 bases. The CDR3 sequence: CASSQDAVGYTF. CDR3 in DNA: TGCGCCAGCAGCCAAGATGCGGTGGGCTACACCTTC.

A few counts support this clonotype. The V call is TRBV20-1, the J call TRBJ2-1, with D possibly TRBD1 on 5 matching bases. The germline gives CDR1 DFQATT, CDR2 SNEGSKA (reference sequence). Trimming shortened V by 5 bases and J by 2 bases, and 13 bases separated the two germline ends. The CDR3 runs 14 residues. DNA for the CDR3: TGCAGTGCTCAAGACAGTTTTACCTACAATGAGCAGTTCTTC. Amino acid sequence: CSAQDSFTYNEQFF.

The chain couples TRBV6-5 to TRBJ2-3, with 9 bases matching TRBD1. J gave up 1 base and V 0 bases, and 5 bases lay outside the gene matches. Per the germline V gene, CDR1 is MNHEY and CDR2 is SVGAGI. The CDR3 sequence is 17 residues long. In nucleotides, the CDR3 is TGTGCCAGCAGTTACTCGATTGGGGACAGGGGCACAGATACGCAGTATTTT. Translating gives CASSYSIGDRGTDTQYF.

This chain joins TRBV7-8 and TRBJ2-1, with TRBD2 identical over 11 bases. The V and J ends lost 5 bases and 9 bases, in that order; junction bases with no gene match: 9. The CDR3 loop spans 15 amino acids. CDR1 SGHVS and CDR2 FQNEAQ come from the germline V gene. CDR3 in DNA: TGTGCCAGCAGCCTTCGCGTAGCGGGGGGGCTTGAGCAGTTCTTC. Translated, it gives CASSLRVAGGLEQFF.

CDR3 region: CASGRPGLNSPLHF. Here the CDR3 DNA reads TGTGCCAGCGGGCGGCCAGGACTAAATTCACCCCTCCACTTT. The chain combines TRBV6-2 or TRBV6-3 with TRBJ1-6; no firm D call. The CDR3 has 14 residues. Germline assignment: CDR1 MNHEY and CDR2 SVGEGT. V was clipped by 8 bases and J by 7 bases, with 15 bases between them.

The chain combines TRBV7-8 with TRBJ2-1, with 7 positions matching TRBD1. V lost 2 bases, J lost 7 bases, and 8 bases stayed unmatched. Germline V lookup: CDR1 SGHVS, CDR2 FQNEAQ. This CDR3 is 15 amino acids long. CDR3 sequence (DNA): TGTGCCAGCAGCTTAAGGGGGCTAGAAAGTAATGAGCAGTTCTTC. Its translation is CASSLRGLESNEQFF.

This clonotype was seen a few times. The gene calls are TRBV7-2 and TRBJ2-5; 9 positions agree with TRBD1. Germline V gene data show CDR1 as SGHTA and CDR2 as FQGNSA. This CDR3 is built from 15 residues. V shed 4 bases, J shed 5 bases, and the junction held 8 bases outside the gene matches. In DNA form, the CDR3 reads TGTGCCAGCAGCTCTACCGGGACAGGGTATGAGACCCAGTACTTC. Protein: CASSSTGTGYETQYF.

In this sample, this clonotype turned up a few times. The rearrangement links TRBV2 to TRBJ1-2; D might be TRBD1 (5 bases). Germline V gene lookup returns CDR1 SNHLY and CDR2 FYNNEI. This CDR3 comprises 12 residues. The V and J ends lost 8 bases and 4 bases respectively, with 11 bases between them. The CDR3 sequence is CASGQGRYGYTF. In nucleotides, the CDR3 is TGTGCCAGCGGGCAGGGTCGCTATGGCTACACCTTC.

This clonotype was observed a few times. This chain links TRBV12-5 with TRBJ2-1; D is possibly TRBD1 or TRBD2 (6 bases each). CDR1 and CDR2 from the germline V gene are LGHNT and FRNRAP. The V end was cut by 0 bases, the J end by 11 bases, with 11 bases between. The CDR3 runs to 13 residues. The CDR3: CASGLVGGTKQFF. Written as DNA, the CDR3 is TGTGCTAGTGGTTTGGTAGGAGGGACAAAGCAGTTCTTC.

With respect to this clonotype: Compared with germline, one end of the junction differs, possibly owing to a read error. V and J are TRBV12-3 or TRBV12-4 and TRBJ1-4; TRBD1 matches at 8 bases. This CDR3 has 14 amino acids. The CDR3 is CASSPGTGREKRFF. The DNA of the CDR3 is TGTGCCAGCAGCCCAGGGACAGGTCGTGAAAAACGGTTTTTT.

In this sample, this clonotype turned up a few times. The genes are TRBV12-3 or TRBV12-4 and TRBJ2-3; weak D call: TRBD1 (6 bases). V dropped 8 bases and J dropped 6 bases, with 18 bases sitting between them. This CDR3 contains 14 residues. This CDR3 reads CASGRDTVGDTQYF. The CDR3 DNA follows: TGTGCCAGCGGCAGGGACACGGTGGGGGATACGCAGTATTTT.

The chain carries TRBV6-5 and TRBJ2-1; D gene ambiguous. Germline V gene data show CDR1 as MNHEY and CDR2 as SVGAGI. The CDR3 length is 15 residues. Trimming took off 2 bases at V and 0 bases at J, with 8 bases between the two ends. The CDR3, as DNA: TGTGCCAGCAGTTACCTTTTAGGCTCCTACAATGAGCAGTTCTTC. Translated: CASSYLLGSYNEQFF.

The chain carries TRBV27 and TRBJ2-1; D ambiguous. The germline V gene has CDR1 MNHEY and CDR2 SMNVEV (reference sequence). Between the trimmed V and J ends, which lost 3 bases and 6 bases, there was a span of 15 bases. The CDR3 has 15 amino acids. CDR3: CASSFGIPIINEQFF. The CDR3, as DNA: TGTGCCAGCAGTTTTGGGATACCTATTATCAATGAGCAGTTCTTC.

The rearrangement uses TRBV20-1 and TRBJ1-5; 7 bases fit TRBD1. The CDR3 consists of 16 residues. The germline V gene has CDR1 DFQATT and CDR2 SNEGSKA (reference sequence). J lost 7 bases, V lost 4 bases, and 16 bases had no gene match. CDR3 in amino acids: CSATAPSGGMRQPQHF. CDR3 coding DNA: TGCAGTGCTACAGCTCCGTCAGGGGGTATGCGGCAGCCCCAGCATTTT.

The genes are TRBV6-1 and TRBJ2-7, with 11 bases matching TRBD1. Germline V gives CDR1 MNHNS, CDR2 SASEGT. The CDR3 extends over 15 amino acids. J was trimmed by 6 bases and V by 3 bases; bases with no gene match: 7. The CDR3 loop reads CASSELGTGGSEQYF. Here the CDR3 DNA reads TGTGCCAGCAGTGAGCTCGGGACAGGGGGGAGCGAGCAGTACTTC.